These 6 T cell receptor beta chains were sequenced from one sample in a study of prognosis after radiotherapy for stage I lung cancer. Genomic DNA served as the source from which two-round multiplex PCR generated TCR beta CDR3 amplicons. During first-round PCR, primers specific to each TRBV and TRBJ gene were used. TCRdb re-analysed the multiplex PCR reads in MiXCR, keeping a single row per CDR3 protein. The sample consists of about 19,000 distinct CDR3 sequences, about 26% of them appearing once. The sequences come from PBMCs, collected before or after stereotactic body radiation therapy (not recorded which). These TCRs come from a donor at least 50 years old with non-small cell lung cancer.

This clonotype has at least ten counts. The chain has TRBV24-1 and TRBJ1-2; D ambiguous. V was shortened by 4 bases and J by 7 bases, with 6 bases between the two germline ends. Germline assignment: CDR1 KGHDR and CDR2 SFDVKD. CDR3 size: 11 residues. CDR3: CATSDGFGYTF. As DNA, the CDR3 is TGTGCCACCAGTGACGGTTTTGGCTACACCTTC.

This clonotype appeared many times. The J gene is TRBJ1-2, the V gene TRBV2; 9 bases agree with TRBD1. The germline gives CDR1 SNHLY, CDR2 FYNNEI. The CDR3 sequence is 13 residues long. V gave up 6 bases and J gave up 2 bases; unmatched junction bases: 1. The DNA for the CDR3 is TGTGCCAGCAGAGGGACAGGGAACTATGGCTACACCTTC. Its translation is CASRGTGNYGYTF.

As for this clonotype: A read error is the likely source, as a far larger clone sits one nucleotide away. The CDR3 region is CAIRKGTGTYNEQFF. In DNA, the CDR3 is TGTGCCATCAGAAAAGGGACAGGGACCTACAATGAGCAGTTCTTC. The rearrangement joins TRBV7-9 to TRBJ2-1, with TRBD1 matching over 9 bases. Germline-derived CDR1 and CDR2 are SEHNR and FQNEAQ (reference sequence). CDR3 size: 15 residues. V trimming: 10 bases; J trimming: 2 bases; junction bases outside the gene matches: 9.

This sequence joins TRBV27 and TRBJ2-3, with 14 bases identical to TRBD2. J lost 1 base, V lost 7 bases, and 7 bases had no gene match. This CDR3 contains 17 residues. Germline loops: CDR1 MNHEY, CDR2 SMNVEV (reference sequence). The CDR3 here is CASTNPGLAGGTDTQYF. Here the CDR3 DNA reads TGTGCCAGCACCAATCCGGGACTAGCGGGAGGCACAGATACGCAGTATTTT.

The chain links TRBV6-2 or TRBV6-3 to TRBJ1-6, with 9 nucleotides matching TRBD1. The CDR3 length is 16 residues. Germline V gives CDR1 MNHEY, CDR2 SVGEGT. With V trimmed by 6 bases and J by 10 bases, 13 bases remained unmatched. For the CDR3, the DNA is TGTGCCAGCAGCCTTACAGGGGGCGCCGGGAACTCACCCCTCCACTTT. Translation gives CASSLTGGAGNSPLHF.

The table lists this clonotype with a count of one. A far larger clone is only one base removed, so a read error is likely. The gene calls are TRBV6-5 and TRBJ2-7; D is ambiguous. Germline assignment: CDR1 MNHEY and CDR2 SVGAGI. The CDR3 contains 12 residues. CDR3 in amino acids: CASRYYSYEQYF. The CDR3 bases are TGTGCCAGCAGGTACTACTCCTACGAGCAGTACTTC.